This passage covers 23 T cell receptor beta chains from one sample sequenced in a study of Ad26.COV2.S vaccination and SARS-CoV-2 variants. This table comes from immunoSEQ multiplex PCR, and its TCRdb copy is limited to in-frame clones, with some not included. The sample has some 300,000 clones, approximately 86% seen once; the top ten hold 1.9%. Treatment described: around 19 received Ad26.COV2.S at low or high dose, single or two shots; about 5 received placebo; per-sample allocation not given. Samples came from day 63 after the first vaccine or placebo injection. The sample here was peripheral blood, taken in a trial of Ad26.COV2.S vaccine versus placebo. The receptors shown here come from a person between 18 and 65 years old who received the Ad26.COV2.S COVID-19 vaccine or a placebo.

The rearrangement uses TRBV6-5 and TRBJ1-3, with D hard to call. The V gene lost 10 bases and the J gene lost 4 bases, with 11 bases spanning the gap. The CDR3 has 12 residues. Per the germline V gene, CDR1 is MNHEY and CDR2 is SVGAGI. CDR3 region: CAITDPGNTIYF. CDR3 nucleotide sequence: TGTGCCATCACGGATCCCGGAAACACCATATATTTT.

The rearrangement uses TRBV5-1 and TRBJ2-1; 15 nucleotides align to TRBD2. J was trimmed by 7 bases and V by 4 bases; bases with no gene match: 6. This CDR3 contains 16 residues. CDR1 is SGHRS, CDR2 YFSETQ, per germline. DNA of the CDR3: TGCGCCAGCAGCCCGGGGACTAGCGGGGGGAAGAATGAGCAGTTCTTC. Translation: CASSPGTSGGKNEQFF.

The V and J genes are TRBV13 and TRBJ2-3; TRBD2 matches at 11 bases. Germline loops: CDR1 PRHDT, CDR2 FYEKMQ (reference sequence). The CDR3 runs 18 residues. V shed 1 base, J shed 2 bases, and the junction held 8 bases outside the gene matches. The CDR3 loop reads CASSLVLTSGGPTDTQYF. CDR3 bases: TGTGCCAGCAGCTTAGTACTAACTAGCGGGGGCCCCACAGATACGCAGTATTTT. Drawing the rest from reference TRBV13 and TRBJ2-3, the complete variable domain is AAGVIQSPRHLIKEKRETATLKCYPIPRHDTVYWYQQGPGQDPQFLISFYEKMQSDKGSIPDRFSAQQFSDYHSELNMSSLELGDSALYFCASSLVLTSGGPTDTQYFGPGTRLTVL.

This clone was observed once. The chain has TRBV30 and TRBJ1-1; 8 nucleotides align to TRBD1. J was trimmed by 11 bases and V by 0 bases; bases with no gene match: 5. The CDR3 extends over 12 amino acids. Germline loops: CDR1 GTSNPN, CDR2 SVGIG (reference sequence). Here the CDR3 DNA reads TGTGCCTGGAGTGTCCTCCAGGGGGCGGCTTTCTTT. This encodes CAWSVLQGAAFF.

The V call is TRBV4-1, the J call TRBJ1-3; the D is unclear. This CDR3 has 16 residues. Deletions cut 4 bases from V and 4 bases from J, with 17 bases between. Germline CDR1 reads MGHRA; CDR2 reads YSYEKL. In DNA form, the CDR3 reads TGCGCCAGCAGCCTGGCAGCCGGGGAGATCGGAAACACCATATATTTT. It translates to CASSLAAGEIGNTIYF.

The CDR3 reads CASGQGAKDEQFF. The CDR3 DNA sequence: TGTGCCAGCGGTCAGGGGGCTAAAGATGAGCAGTTCTTC. The V gene is TRBV7-2, the J gene TRBJ2-1; 8 bases are shared with TRBD1. J was trimmed by 8 bases and V by 8 bases; bases with no gene match: 8. From germline, CDR1 is SGHTA and CDR2 FQGNSA. This CDR3 has 13 residues.

The gene calls are TRBV7-9 and TRBJ2-2, with 9 bases lining up with TRBD1. Germline values: CDR1 SEHNR, CDR2 FQNEAQ (reference sequence). CDR3 length equals 15 residues. After removal of 3 bases from V and 7 bases from J, the junction contained 6 bases not matched to a gene. The CDR3 loop is CASSFRDREFGELFF. The DNA for the CDR3 is TGTGCCAGCAGCTTCCGGGACAGGGAGTTCGGGGAGCTGTTTTTT.

This clone was observed once. The V call is TRBV10-3, the J call TRBJ1-3; D may be TRBD1 (6 bases). Between the trimmed V and J ends, which lost 6 bases and 0 bases, there was a span of 18 bases. The CDR3 length is 17 residues. CDR1 and CDR2 (germline): ENHRY, SYGVKD. The CDR3 bases are TGTGCCATCAGCGCGCTCACTACAGGGAGCTCTGGAAACACCATATATTTT. Residues: CAISALTTGSSGNTIYF.

The chain employs TRBV15 and TRBJ2-5; 7 bases map to TRBD2. Germline V gives CDR1 LNHNV, CDR2 YYDKDF (reference sequence). After removal of 6 bases from V and 2 bases from J, the junction contained 6 bases not matched to a gene. The CDR3 length is 14 residues. CDR3 DNA: TGTGCCACCAGTCCGAGGGGAGGGCAAGAGACCCAGTACTTC. Translation: CATSPRGGQETQYF.

The chain carries TRBV9 and TRBJ1-3; 7 bases map to TRBD1. Germline CDR1 reads SGDLS; CDR2 reads YYNGEE. CDR3 length: 16 amino acids. The ends lost 1 base at V and 1 base at J; junction bases unmatched: 5. The CDR3 nucleotides are TGTGCCAGCAGCGTACGAGGGGGCGCATCTGGAAACACCATATATTTT. Its translation is CASSVRGGASGNTIYF.

The CDR3 DNA sequence: TGTGCCAGCAGACCCGGGACAGGGGAAGGGGGTGAAGCTTTCTTT. Amino acids: CASRPGTGEGGEAFF. The chain joins TRBV25-1 to TRBJ1-1; 10 bases agree with TRBD1. V lost 6 bases to trimming and J lost 7 bases; unmatched junction nucleotides: 11. Germline V gives CDR1 MGHDK, CDR2 SYGVNS. The CDR3 runs 15 residues. Full variable domain (missing parts from reference TRBV25-1 and TRBJ1-1): EADIYQTPRYLVIGTGKKITLECSQTMGHDKMYWYQQDPGMELHLIHYSYGVNSTEKGDLSSESTVSRIRTEHFPLTLESARPSHTSQYLCASRPGTGEGGEAFFGQGTRLTVV.

The chain carries TRBV5-1 and TRBJ1-4; TRBD1 matches 10 bases. V dropped 3 bases and J dropped 5; count of bases not matched to a gene: 10. Per the germline V gene, CDR1 is SGHRS and CDR2 is YFSETQ. This CDR3 is 17 amino acids long. CDR3: CASSYRDRGVGNEKLFF. In DNA, the CDR3 is TGCGCCAGCAGCTACCGGGACAGGGGTGTGGGGAATGAAAAACTGTTTTTT.

The chain links TRBV5-8 to TRBJ2-7; the match to TRBD1 covers 7 bases. The CDR3 consists of 15 residues. Germline CDR1 reads SGHTS; CDR2 reads YDEGEE. With 0 bases clipped from V and 2 bases from J, the junction kept 5 bases outside the gene matches. The CDR3 DNA reads TGTGCCAGCAGCTTGGGGCTGGGACAGCCCTACGAGCAGTACTTC. Its protein product is CASSLGLGQPYEQYF.

The chain uses TRBV30 and TRBJ1-2, with D perhaps matching TRBD1 (6 bases). Germline V gene lookup returns CDR1 GTSNPN and CDR2 SVGIG (reference sequence). The CDR3 is 15 amino acids. V lost 3 bases and J lost 2, with 16 bases in between. CDR3 DNA sequence: TGTGCCTGGAGGAAGGGGGGTTCGGAAAACTATGGCTACACCTTC. Amino acids: CAWRKGGSENYGYTF.

This chain links TRBV5-6 with TRBJ1-5; no clear D gene. With 4 bases removed from V and 0 bases from J, the gap between germline ends came to 11 bases. This CDR3 comprises 15 residues. Germline V gene sequence: CDR1 SGHDT, CDR2 YYEEEE. Here the CDR3 DNA reads TGTGCCAGCAGCGAGGACCCGCATAGCAATCAGCCCCAGCATTTT. Its translation is CASSEDPHSNQPQHF.

V is TRBV10-3 and J is TRBJ1-1; 7 bases agree with TRBD1. V shed 3 bases and J 3 bases; nucleotides not matched to a gene: 1. The CDR3 is 13 residues long. Germline V gene data show CDR1 as ENHRY and CDR2 as SYGVKD. CDR3: CAISEQGYTEAFF. The CDR3 DNA is TGTGCCATCAGTGAACAGGGGTACACTGAAGCTTTCTTT.

The chain joins TRBV2 to TRBJ1-2, with unresolved D. Germline CDR1 is SNHLY and CDR2 is FYNNEI. The CDR3 extends over 13 amino acids. With 5 bases removed from V and 4 bases from J, the gap between germline ends came to 11 bases. The CDR3 DNA is TGTGCCAGCAGTTTTTCGAACGGCTATGGCTACACCTTC. This encodes CASSFSNGYGYTF.

CDR3 bases: TGTGCCAGCAGCTTGGATAGGGTCATGGGTGGAAACACCATATATTTT. It specifies CASSLDRVMGGNTIYF. The chain recombines TRBV5-6 with TRBJ1-3; the D is unclear. The CDR3 runs 16 residues. Germline V gene lookup returns CDR1 SGHDT and CDR2 YYEEEE. The germline V and J ends were trimmed by 0 bases and 3 bases, with 13 bases remaining between them.

The chain combines TRBV19 with TRBJ1-1; D unclear. Trimming took off 2 bases at V and 1 base at J, with 8 bases between the two ends. This CDR3 contains 14 residues. The germline V gene has CDR1 LNHDA and CDR2 SQIVND (reference sequence). The chain's CDR3 is CASSILTENTEAFF. CDR3 coding DNA: TGTGCCAGTAGTATATTAACCGAGAACACTGAAGCTTTCTTT.

The V and J genes are TRBV4-3 and TRBJ2-2; D uncertain. CDR1 LGHNA and CDR2 YSLEER come from the germline V gene. This CDR3 has 13 residues. Trimming took off 1 base at V and 5 bases at J, with 5 bases between the two ends. As DNA, the CDR3 is TGCGCCAGCAGCCAAGCCGGGACCGGGGAGCTGTTTTTT. Encoded protein: CASSQAGTGELFF.

This clone was recorded once. The chain joins TRBV6-2 or TRBV6-3 to TRBJ2-7, with D tentatively TRBD1 (5 bases). The CDR3 spans 16 residues. Germline V CDR1 and CDR2: MNHEY, SVGEGT. Trimming removed 2 bases from V and 5 bases from J, with 19 bases in between. The CDR3 DNA reads as TGTGCCAGCAGTTACGGGGCAGGGAACCCCGGAGACGAGCAGTACTTC. Protein product: CASSYGAGNPGDEQYF.

The J gene is TRBJ1-2, the V gene TRBV19; no clear D. The V and J ends lost 2 bases and 2 bases respectively, with 12 bases between them. This CDR3 has 15 residues. Germline V gene data show CDR1 as LNHDA and CDR2 as SQIVND (reference sequence). The CDR3 sequence is CASSITPLKNYGYTF. The CDR3 DNA is TGTGCCAGTAGTATAACCCCTCTTAAGAACTATGGCTACACCTTC. Variable domain in full (rest from reference TRBV19 and TRBJ1-2): DGGITQSPKYLFRKEGQNVTLSCEQNLNHDAMYWYRQDPGQGLRLIYYSQIVNDFQKGDIAEGYSVSREKKESFPLTVTSAQKNPTAFYLCASSITPLKNYGYTFGSGTRLTVV.

DNA for the CDR3: TGTGCCAGCAGTTACGGGGGACAGCGGCGTAATGAGCAGTTCTTC. It is translated as CASSYGGQRRNEQFF. V and J are TRBV6-5 and TRBJ2-1; 7 bases agree with TRBD1. This CDR3 has 15 amino acids. Germline V gene sequence: CDR1 MNHEY, CDR2 SVGAGI. V shed 2 bases and J 7 bases; nucleotides not matched to a gene: 8.